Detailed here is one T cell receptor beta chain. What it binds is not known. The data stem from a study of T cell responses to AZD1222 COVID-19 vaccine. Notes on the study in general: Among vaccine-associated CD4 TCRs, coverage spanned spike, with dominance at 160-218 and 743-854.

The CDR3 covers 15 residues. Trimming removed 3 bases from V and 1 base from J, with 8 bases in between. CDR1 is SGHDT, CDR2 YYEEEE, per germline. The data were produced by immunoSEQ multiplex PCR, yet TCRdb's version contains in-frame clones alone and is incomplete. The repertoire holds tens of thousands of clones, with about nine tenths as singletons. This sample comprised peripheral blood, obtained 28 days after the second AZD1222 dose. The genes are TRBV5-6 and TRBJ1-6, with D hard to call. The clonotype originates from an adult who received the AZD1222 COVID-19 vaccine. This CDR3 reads CASSSTGSYNSPLHF. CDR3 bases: TGTGCCAGCAGCTCGACGGGGTCCTATAATTCACCCCTCCACTTT.